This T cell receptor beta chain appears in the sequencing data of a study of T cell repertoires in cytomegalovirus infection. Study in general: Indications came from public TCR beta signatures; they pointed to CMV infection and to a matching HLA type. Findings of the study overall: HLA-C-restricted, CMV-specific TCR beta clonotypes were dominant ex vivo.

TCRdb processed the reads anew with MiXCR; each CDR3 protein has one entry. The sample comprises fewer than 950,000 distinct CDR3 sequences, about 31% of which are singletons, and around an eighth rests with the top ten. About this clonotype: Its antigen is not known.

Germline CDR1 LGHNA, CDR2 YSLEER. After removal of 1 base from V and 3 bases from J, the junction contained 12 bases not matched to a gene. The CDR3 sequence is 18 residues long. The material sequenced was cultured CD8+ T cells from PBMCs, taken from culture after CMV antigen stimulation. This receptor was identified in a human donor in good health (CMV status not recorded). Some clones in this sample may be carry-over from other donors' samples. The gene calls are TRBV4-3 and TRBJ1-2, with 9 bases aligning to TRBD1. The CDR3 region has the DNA TGCGCCAGCAGCCAAGGGTGGGGGACAGGGCAATCACACTATGGCTACACCTTC. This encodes CASSQGWGTGQSHYGYTF.